This TCR beta chain is drawn from a study of CD8+ T cells in alopecia areata. Findings and limits, study-wide: There were also resident alphabeta T cells of normal skin sequenced in scalp samples. Between patients, shared TCR sequences were less clear than in mice. This was possibly due in part to HLA diversity in the patient population.

V shed 3 bases and J 3 bases; nucleotides not matched to a gene: 3. CDR1 and CDR2 (germline): SGDLS, YYNGEE. The CDR3 contains 14 residues. Remarks on this clone: The antigen remains undetermined.

Treatment noted: oral pan-JAK inhibitor, 5-10 mg twice daily. RNA was isolated and reverse transcribed to cDNA, the sequencing template. Sequenced by immunoSEQ multiplex PCR; TCRdb stores in-frame clones only, minus some. The sample consists of fewer than 350,000 clones, over 45% of them appearing once. The sample was CD4+ T cells sorted from blood, taken at week 24, from a patient treated with tofacitinib. The source of this sequence is a human donor with alopecia areata. The J gene is TRBJ2-7, the V gene TRBV9, with TRBD2 matching 10 bases. In DNA, the CDR3 is TGTGCCAGCAGCGGGACTAGCGGAGGCTACGAGCAGTACTTC. Encoded protein: CASSGTSGGYEQYF. The full variable domain, rest sourced from reference TRBV9 and TRBJ2-7, is DSGVTQTPKHLITATGQRVTLRCSPRSGDLSVYWYQQSLDQGLQFLIQYYNGEERAKGNILERFSAQQFPDLHSELNLSSLELGDSALYFCASSGTSGGYEQYFGPGTRLTVT.